This is a list of T cell receptor beta chains from one sample in a study of cytomegalovirus exposure and HLA in healthy donors. Repertoires were generated with immunoSEQ multiplex PCR, while TCRdb's copy carries only in-frame clones and drops some. The repertoire includes roughly 120,000 clones, roughly 86% of them detected once, and about 2% sits in the top ten. Sequenced: PBMCs. These receptor sequences come from a woman aged 18-30 years in good health and CMV-seronegative. Each CDR3 is given with its conserved first and last residue. Each record gives: CDR3 protein, J gene, V gene.

CASSLPLRGAASGANVLTF | TRBJ2-6 | TRBV28
CASSEATPGVNEQFF | TRBJ2-1 | TRBV6-1
CASSPSRVSYEQYF | TRBJ2-7 | TRBV5-1
CASRSDSREAFF | TRBJ1-1 | TRBV5-1
CASSDRGTTNEKLFF | TRBJ1-4 | TRBV25-1
CASSFYGETQYF | TRBJ2-5 | TRBV27
CASSMAPPNEQFF | TRBJ2-1 | TRBV19
CASGVAGGNEQFF | TRBJ2-1 | TRBV2
CASSPHPTGVLGAKNIQYF | TRBJ2-4 | TRBV7-2
CASSLKGVNTGELFF | TRBJ2-2 | TRBV5-4
CASSQDDAGGSSPLHF | TRBJ1-6 | TRBV4-2
CASSSGLANTGELFF | TRBJ2-2 | TRBV18
CASSLLLGTDTQYF | TRBJ2-3 | TRBV11-2
CASSVAWAANYGYTF | TRBJ1-2 | TRBV9
CASISSGGNQYF | TRBJ2-4 | TRBV28
CASSLAGGTDTQYF | TRBJ2-3 | TRBV27
CASSTSSGGMGEQFF | TRBJ2-1 | TRBV7-2
CASSRRGESLRTEAFF | TRBJ1-1 | TRBV19
CASSLGPAGLQETQYF | TRBJ2-5 | TRBV27
CASSLDREAFF | TRBJ1-1 | TRBV7-9
CASSQPRQGATEAFF | TRBJ1-1 | TRBV4-3
CASPLNNEQFF | TRBJ2-1 | TRBV6-1
CASSLWDRGSRAWTEAFF | TRBJ1-1 | TRBV28
CASRHRELFF | TRBJ2-2 | TRBV28
CSVQGFMGEYNEQFF | TRBJ2-1 | TRBV29-1
CASSGYGAGGYTF | TRBJ1-2 | TRBV2
CASSQAGTTYNEQFF | TRBJ2-1 | TRBV5-1
CASSQDRGTEQFF | TRBJ2-1 | TRBV14
CASSLIEPLSGNTIYF | TRBJ1-3 | TRBV28
CASQGVLFYEQYF | TRBJ2-7 | TRBV10-2
CASSLGSEASGNTIYF | TRBJ1-3 | TRBV7-2
CASSMGQRQPQHF | TRBJ1-5 | TRBV19
CASSYSGEGQPQHF | TRBJ1-5 | TRBV6-6
CASSVGTGFLTTEAFF | TRBJ1-1 | TRBV9
CASSRAQGDEAFF | TRBJ1-1 | TRBV5-1
CASSLGPSGGATGELFF | TRBJ2-2 | TRBV28
CASSNSKAGDTQYF | TRBJ2-3 | TRBV4-2
CASSNRQGMNTEAFF | TRBJ1-1 | TRBV27
CASNEQLFF | TRBJ2-1 | TRBV30
CSVAKDMGANTEAFF | TRBJ1-1 | TRBV29-1
CASSAGTGASYEQYF | TRBJ2-7 | TRBV6-6
CASRRAGGPGGETQYF | TRBJ2-5 | TRBV10-2